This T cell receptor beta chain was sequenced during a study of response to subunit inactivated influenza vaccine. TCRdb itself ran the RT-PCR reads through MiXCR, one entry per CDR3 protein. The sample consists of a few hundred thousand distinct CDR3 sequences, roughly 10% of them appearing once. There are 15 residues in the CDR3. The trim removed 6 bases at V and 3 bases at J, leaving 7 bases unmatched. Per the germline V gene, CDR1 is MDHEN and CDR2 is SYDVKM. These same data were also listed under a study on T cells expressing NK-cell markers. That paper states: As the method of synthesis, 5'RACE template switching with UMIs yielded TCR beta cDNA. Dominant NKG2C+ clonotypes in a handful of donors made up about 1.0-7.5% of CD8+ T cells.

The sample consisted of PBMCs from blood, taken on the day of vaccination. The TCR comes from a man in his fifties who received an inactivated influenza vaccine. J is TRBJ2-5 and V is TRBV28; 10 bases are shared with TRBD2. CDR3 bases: TGTGCCAGCAGCTTCGCAGGACTAGCGGAAGAGACCCAGTACTTC. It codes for CASSFAGLAEETQYF.